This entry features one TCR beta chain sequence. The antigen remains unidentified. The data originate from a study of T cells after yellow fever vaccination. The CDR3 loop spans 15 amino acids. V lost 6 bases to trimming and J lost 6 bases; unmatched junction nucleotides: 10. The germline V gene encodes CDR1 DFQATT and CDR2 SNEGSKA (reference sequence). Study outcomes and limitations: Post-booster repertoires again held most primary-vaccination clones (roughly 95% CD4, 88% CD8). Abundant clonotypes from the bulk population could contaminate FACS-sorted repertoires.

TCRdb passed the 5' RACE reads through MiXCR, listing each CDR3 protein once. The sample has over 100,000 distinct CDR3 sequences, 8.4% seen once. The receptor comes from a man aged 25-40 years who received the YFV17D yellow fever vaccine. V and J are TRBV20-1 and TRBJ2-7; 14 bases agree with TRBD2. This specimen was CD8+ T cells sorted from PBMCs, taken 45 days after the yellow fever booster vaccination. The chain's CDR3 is CSAHKGLAGVAEQYF. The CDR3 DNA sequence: TGCAGTGCCCACAAGGGACTAGCGGGAGTTGCCGAGCAGTACTTC.